This T cell receptor beta chain emerged from a study of T-cell memory formation after mild COVID-19. This clonotype occurred a few times. V lost 8 bases and J lost 7; bases outside the gene matches: 13. The CDR3 totals 15 residues. Germline V lookup: CDR1 SGHVS, CDR2 FQNEAQ. TCRdb reprocessed the 5' RACE reads with MiXCR, giving one entry per CDR3 protein. In the table there are approximately 340,000 distinct CDR3 sequences, 10% to 15% of which are singletons. The material sequenced was PBMCs or a T cell subset sorted from them (not recorded which). J is TRBJ1-4 and V is TRBV7-8; 7 bases line up with TRBD1. This receptor was taken from a young man who had mild COVID-19 (a few samples of this study predate the infection). Cell type and time point are not known. CDR3 residues: CASRLRGGRAEKLFF. Written as DNA, the CDR3 is TGTGCCAGCCGTCTCAGGGGGGGGCGGGCTGAAAAACTGTTTTTT.